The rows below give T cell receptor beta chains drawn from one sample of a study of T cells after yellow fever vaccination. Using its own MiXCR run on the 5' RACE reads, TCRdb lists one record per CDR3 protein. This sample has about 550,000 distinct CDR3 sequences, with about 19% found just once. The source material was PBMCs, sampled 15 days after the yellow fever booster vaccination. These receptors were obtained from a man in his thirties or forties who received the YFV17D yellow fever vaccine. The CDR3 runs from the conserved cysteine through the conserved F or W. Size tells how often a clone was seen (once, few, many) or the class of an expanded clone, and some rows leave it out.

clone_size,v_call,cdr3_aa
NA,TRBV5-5,CASSLSGRDRTGNQPQHF
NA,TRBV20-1,CSAPDREGYEQYF
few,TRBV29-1,CSVEKVGQGGGTDTQYF
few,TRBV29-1,CSGRQSQETQYF
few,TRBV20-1,CSAASDRATNEQYF
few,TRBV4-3,CASSQVTPNNEQFF
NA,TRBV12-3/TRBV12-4,CASKQGPAFNYGYTF
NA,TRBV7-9,CASTVDLTDTQYF
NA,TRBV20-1,CSANPGGSNQPQHF
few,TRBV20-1,CSTGTVETQYF
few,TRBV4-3,CASSQDGGGDTQYF
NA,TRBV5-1,CASSLTPSETQYF
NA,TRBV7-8,CASSFYRDGDTQYF
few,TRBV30,CAWTTYFYNEQFF
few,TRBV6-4,CASSGGGRRNNEQFF
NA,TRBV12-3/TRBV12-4,CASSLAGGPVHEQFF
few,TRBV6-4,CASSLRGGSYEQYF
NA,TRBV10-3,CAISESPAGGGEQFF
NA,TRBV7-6,CASSLTVAGGEFF
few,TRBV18,CASSPPRLALGNEQFF
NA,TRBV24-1,CATSSRTDHTYNEQFF
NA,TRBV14,CASSPSPWRIQQETQYF
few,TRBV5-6,CASSLARASSYNEQFF
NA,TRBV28,CASASGRAHEQYF
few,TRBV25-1,CASCGAAGYEQYF
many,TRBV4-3,CASSQNRAYEQYF
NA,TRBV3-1,CASSQGETGTNYGYTF
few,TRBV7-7,CASSPGLGSIVKTQYF
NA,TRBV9,CASSARDRSNYGYTF
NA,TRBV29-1,CSVLTGRAMNTEAFF
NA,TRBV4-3,CASSPTPGSLNTEAFF
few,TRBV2,CAIPGQGADTQYF
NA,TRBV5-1,CASRQGTGSTDTQYF
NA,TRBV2,CASRGLSSYNSPLHF
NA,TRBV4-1,CASSQVWMEAGADTQYF